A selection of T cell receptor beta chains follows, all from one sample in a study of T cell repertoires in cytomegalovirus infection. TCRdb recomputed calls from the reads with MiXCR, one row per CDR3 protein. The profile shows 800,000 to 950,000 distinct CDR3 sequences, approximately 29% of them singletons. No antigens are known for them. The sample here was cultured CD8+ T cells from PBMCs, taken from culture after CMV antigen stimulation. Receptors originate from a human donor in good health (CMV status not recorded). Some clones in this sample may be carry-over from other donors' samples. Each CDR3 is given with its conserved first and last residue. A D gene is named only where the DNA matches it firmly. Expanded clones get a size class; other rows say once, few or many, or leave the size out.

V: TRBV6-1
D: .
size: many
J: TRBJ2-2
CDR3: CASSDWTNTGELFF
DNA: TGTGCCAGCAGTGACTGGACGAACACCGGGGAGCTGTTTTTT

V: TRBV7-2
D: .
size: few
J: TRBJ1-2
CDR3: CASSLIPNWIYGYTF
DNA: TGTGCCAGCAGCCTTATTCCCAATTGGATCTATGGCTACACCTTC

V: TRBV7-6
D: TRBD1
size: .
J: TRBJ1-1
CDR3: CASSFRTGRTGGYPTEAFF
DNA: TGTGCCAGCAGCTTCCGGACAGGGAGAACCGGGGGTTATCCCACTGAAGCTTTCTTT

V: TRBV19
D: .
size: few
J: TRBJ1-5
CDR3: CASSMGTLGYRGQPQHF
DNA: TGTGCCAGTAGTATGGGGACCCTAGGTTACCGTGGTCAGCCCCAGCATTTT

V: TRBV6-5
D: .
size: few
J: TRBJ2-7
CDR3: CASSYSGVPNEQYF
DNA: TGTGCCAGCAGTTACTCAGGGGTTCCTAACGAGCAGTACTTC

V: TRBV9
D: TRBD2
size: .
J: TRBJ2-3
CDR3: CASSSWTSSADTQYF
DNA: TGTGCCAGCAGCTCCTGGACTAGCTCCGCAGATACGCAGTATTTT

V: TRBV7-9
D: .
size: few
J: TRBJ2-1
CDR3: CASRGQDLSYNEQFF
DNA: TGTGCCAGCAGGGGACAAGACCTCTCCTACAATGAGCAGTTCTTC

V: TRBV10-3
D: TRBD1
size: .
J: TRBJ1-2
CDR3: CAIGGAGGNYGYTF
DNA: TGTGCCATTGGAGGGGCAGGGGGCAATTATGGCTACACCTTC

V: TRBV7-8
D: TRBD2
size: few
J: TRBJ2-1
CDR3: CASIYGGADEQFF
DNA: TGTGCCAGCATTTACGGGGGGGCGGATGAGCAGTTCTTC

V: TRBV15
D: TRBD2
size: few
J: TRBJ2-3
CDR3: CATSASSGRGGLNTQYF
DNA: TGTGCCACCAGCGCCTCCAGTGGGCGGGGGGGCCTAAATACGCAGTATTTT

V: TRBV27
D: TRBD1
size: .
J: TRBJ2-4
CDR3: CASSTTGALAKNIQYF
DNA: TGTGCCAGCAGTACGACAGGGGCATTAGCCAAAAACATTCAGTACTTC

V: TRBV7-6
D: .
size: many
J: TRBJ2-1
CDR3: CASSLRASPYNEQFF
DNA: TGTGCCAGCAGCTTGAGGGCCTCCCCCTACAATGAGCAGTTCTTC

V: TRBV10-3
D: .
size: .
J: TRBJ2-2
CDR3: CAIGRTEELFF
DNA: TGTGCCATCGGCAGAACAGAGGAGCTGTTTTTT

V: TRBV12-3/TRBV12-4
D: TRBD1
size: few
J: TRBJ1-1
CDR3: CASSLTGGPLDTEAFF
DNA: TGTGCCAGCAGTTTGACAGGGGGTCCTTTGGACACTGAAGCTTTCTTT

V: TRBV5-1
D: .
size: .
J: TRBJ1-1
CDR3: CASSLFGRDVEAFF
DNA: TGCGCCAGCAGCTTGTTCGGTCGTGACGTTGAAGCTTTCTTT

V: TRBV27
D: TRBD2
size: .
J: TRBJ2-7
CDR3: CASSKTSGVYEQYF
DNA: TGTGCCAGCAGCAAGACTAGCGGGGTTTACGAGCAGTACTTC

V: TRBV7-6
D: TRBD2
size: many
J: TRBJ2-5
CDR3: CASSRSPGGSQETQYF
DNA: TGTGCCAGCAGCCGATCCCCCGGGGGGTCTCAAGAGACCCAGTACTTC

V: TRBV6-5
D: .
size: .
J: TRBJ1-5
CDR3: CASSPDRSGNQPQHF
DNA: TGTGCCAGCAGCCCTGACAGGTCAGGCAATCAGCCCCAGCATTTT

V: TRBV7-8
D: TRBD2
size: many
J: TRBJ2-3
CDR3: CASTVGLGSTDTQYF
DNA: TGTGCCAGCACCGTAGGACTAGGCAGCACAGATACGCAGTATTTT

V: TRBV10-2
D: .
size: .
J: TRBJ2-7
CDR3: CASSRPDSYEQYF
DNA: TGCGCCAGCAGTCGGCCGGATTCCTACGAGCAGTACTTC

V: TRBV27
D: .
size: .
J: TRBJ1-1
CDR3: CASSPYLGNTEAFF
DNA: TGTGCCAGCAGTCCATACCTAGGGAACACTGAAGCTTTCTTT

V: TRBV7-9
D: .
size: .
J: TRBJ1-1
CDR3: CASSGLGGDTEAFF
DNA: TGTGCCAGCAGCGGCCTCGGGGGAGACACTGAAGCTTTCTTT

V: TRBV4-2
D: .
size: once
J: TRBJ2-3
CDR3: CASSQRSGSTDTQYF
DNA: TGTGCCAGCAGCCAGAGGTCGGGTAGCACAGATACGCAGTATTTT

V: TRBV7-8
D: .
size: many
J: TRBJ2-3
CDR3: CASSFGGRVTDTQYF
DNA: TGTGCCAGCAGCTTCGGGGGTAGGGTCACAGATACGCAGTATTTT

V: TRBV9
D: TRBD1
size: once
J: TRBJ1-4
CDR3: CASSVRTGSNEKLFF
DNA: TGTGCCAGCAGCGTAAGGACAGGGTCTAATGAAAAACTGTTTTTT